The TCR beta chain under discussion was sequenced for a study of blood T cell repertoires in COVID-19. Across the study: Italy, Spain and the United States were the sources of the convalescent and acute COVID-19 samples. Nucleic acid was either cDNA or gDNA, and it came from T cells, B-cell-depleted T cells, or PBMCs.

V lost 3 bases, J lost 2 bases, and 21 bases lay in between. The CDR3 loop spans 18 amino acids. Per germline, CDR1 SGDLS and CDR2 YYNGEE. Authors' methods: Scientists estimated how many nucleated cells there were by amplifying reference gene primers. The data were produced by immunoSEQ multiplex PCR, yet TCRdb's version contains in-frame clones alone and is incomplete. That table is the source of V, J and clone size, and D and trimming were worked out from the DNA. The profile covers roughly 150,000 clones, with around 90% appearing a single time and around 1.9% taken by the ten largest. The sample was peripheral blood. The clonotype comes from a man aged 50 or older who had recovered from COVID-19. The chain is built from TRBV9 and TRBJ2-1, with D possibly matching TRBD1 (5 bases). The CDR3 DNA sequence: TGTGCCAGCAGCGCCCGGGCCGCTTTTAAGGGGCCCTACAATGAGCAGTTCTTC. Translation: CASSARAAFKGPYNEQFF.